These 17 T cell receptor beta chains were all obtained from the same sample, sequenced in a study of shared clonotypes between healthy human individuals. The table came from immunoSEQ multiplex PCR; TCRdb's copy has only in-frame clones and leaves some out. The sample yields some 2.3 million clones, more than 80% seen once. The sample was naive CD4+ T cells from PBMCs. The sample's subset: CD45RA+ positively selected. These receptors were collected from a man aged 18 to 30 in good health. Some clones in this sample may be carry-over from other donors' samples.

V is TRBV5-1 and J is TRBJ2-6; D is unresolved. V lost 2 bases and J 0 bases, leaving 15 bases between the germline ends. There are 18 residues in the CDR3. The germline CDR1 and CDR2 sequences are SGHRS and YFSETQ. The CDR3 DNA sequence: TGCGCCAGCAGCTTTTACTCCTCCTACAGCTCTGGGGCCAACGTCCTGACTTTC. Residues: CASSFYSSYSSGANVLTF.

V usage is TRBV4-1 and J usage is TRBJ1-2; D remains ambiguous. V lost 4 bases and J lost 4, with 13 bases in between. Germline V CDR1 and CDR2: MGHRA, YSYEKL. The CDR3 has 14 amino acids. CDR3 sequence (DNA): TGCGCCAGCAGCCTCAGACCCCGGGCCTATGGCTACACCTTC. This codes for CASSLRPRAYGYTF.

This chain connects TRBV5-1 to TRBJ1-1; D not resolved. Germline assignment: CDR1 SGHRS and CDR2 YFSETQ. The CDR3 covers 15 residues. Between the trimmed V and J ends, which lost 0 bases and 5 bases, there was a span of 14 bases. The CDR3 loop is CASSLGLQRGTEAFF. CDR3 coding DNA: TGCGCCAGCAGCTTGGGACTTCAACGAGGTACTGAAGCTTTCTTT.

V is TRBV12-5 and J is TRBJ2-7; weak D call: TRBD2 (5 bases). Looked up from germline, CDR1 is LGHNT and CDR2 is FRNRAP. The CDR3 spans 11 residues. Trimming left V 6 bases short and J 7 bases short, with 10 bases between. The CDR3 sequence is CASGGPGEQYF. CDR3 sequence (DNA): TGTGCTAGTGGCGGGCCGGGGGAGCAGTACTTC.

The CDR3 protein is CASAARGYNEQFF. DNA of the CDR3: TGTGCCAGCGCTGCTCGGGGATACAATGAGCAGTTCTTC. The chain recombines TRBV2 with TRBJ2-1; perhaps TRBD2 as D (5 bases). The CDR3 spans 13 residues. V was cut by 8 bases and J by 4 bases, with 12 bases left in between. Per the germline V gene, CDR1 is SNHLY and CDR2 is FYNNEI.

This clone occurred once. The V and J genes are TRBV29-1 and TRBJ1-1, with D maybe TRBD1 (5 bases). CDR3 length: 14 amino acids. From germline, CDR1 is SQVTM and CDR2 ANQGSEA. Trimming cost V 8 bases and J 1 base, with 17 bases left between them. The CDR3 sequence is CSISMGLGNTEAFF. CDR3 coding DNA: TGCAGCATATCCATGGGACTCGGGAACACTGAAGCTTTCTTT.

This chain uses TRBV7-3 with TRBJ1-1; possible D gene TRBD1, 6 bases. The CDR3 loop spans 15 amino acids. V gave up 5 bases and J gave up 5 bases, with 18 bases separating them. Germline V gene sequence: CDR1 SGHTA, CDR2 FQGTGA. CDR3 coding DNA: TGTGCCAGCAGCCCCCCCCGGGGGGCGCGGACTGAAGCTTTCTTT. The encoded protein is CASSPPRGARTEAFF.

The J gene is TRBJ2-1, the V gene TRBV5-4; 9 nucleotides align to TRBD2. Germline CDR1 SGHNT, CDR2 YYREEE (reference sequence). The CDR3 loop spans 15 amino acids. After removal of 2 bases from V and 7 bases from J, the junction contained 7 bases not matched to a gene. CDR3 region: CASSFGGGRVNEQFF. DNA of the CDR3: TGTGCCAGCAGCTTCGGGGGCGGGAGGGTAAATGAGCAGTTCTTC.

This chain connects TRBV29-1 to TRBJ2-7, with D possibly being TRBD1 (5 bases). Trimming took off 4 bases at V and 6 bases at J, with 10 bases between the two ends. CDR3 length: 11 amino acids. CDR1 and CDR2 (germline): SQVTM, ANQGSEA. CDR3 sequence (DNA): TGCAGCGTTGGGCAGGGAAGCGAGCAGTACTTC. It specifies CSVGQGSEQYF.

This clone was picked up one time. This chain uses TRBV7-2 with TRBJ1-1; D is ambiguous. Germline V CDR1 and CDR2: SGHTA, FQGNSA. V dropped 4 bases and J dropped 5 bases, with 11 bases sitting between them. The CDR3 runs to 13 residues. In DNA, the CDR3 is TGTGCCAGCAGCTCCCCACCCTGGACTGAAGCTTTCTTT. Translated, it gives CASSSPPWTEAFF.

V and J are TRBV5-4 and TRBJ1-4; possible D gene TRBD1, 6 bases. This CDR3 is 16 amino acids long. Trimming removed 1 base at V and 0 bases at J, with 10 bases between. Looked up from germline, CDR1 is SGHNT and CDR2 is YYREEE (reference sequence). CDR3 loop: CASSLMGGPTNEKLFF. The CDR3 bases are TGTGCCAGCAGCTTGATGGGGGGCCCAACTAATGAAAAACTGTTTTTT. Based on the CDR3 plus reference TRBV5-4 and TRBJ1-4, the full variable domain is ETGVTQSPTHLIKTRGQQVTLRCSSQSGHNTVSWYQQALGQGPQFIFQYYREEENGRGNFPPRFSGLQFPNYSSELNVNALELDDSALYLCASSLMGGPTNEKLFFGSGTQLSVL.

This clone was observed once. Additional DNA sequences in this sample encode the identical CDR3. CDR3 protein: CASSAGGQPQHF. CDR3 coding DNA: TGTGCCAGCAGCGCGGGGGGGCAGCCCCAGCATTTT. The chain couples TRBV9 to TRBJ1-5; D is possibly TRBD1 (5 bases). Germline CDR1 and CDR2: SGDLS and YYNGEE. The germline V and J ends were trimmed by 3 bases and 7 bases, with 8 bases remaining between them. CDR3 length: 12 amino acids.

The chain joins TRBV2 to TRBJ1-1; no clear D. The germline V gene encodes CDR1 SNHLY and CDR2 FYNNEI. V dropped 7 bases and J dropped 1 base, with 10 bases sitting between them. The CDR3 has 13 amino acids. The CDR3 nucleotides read TGTGCCAGCACCTTGGGAGGGAACACTGAAGCTTTCTTT. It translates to CASTLGGNTEAFF.

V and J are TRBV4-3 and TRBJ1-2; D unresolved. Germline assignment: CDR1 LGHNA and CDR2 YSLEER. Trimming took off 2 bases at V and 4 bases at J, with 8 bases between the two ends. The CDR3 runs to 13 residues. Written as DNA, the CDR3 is TGCGCCAGCAGCCAACGTAGTAGCTATGGCTACACCTTC. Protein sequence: CASSQRSSYGYTF.

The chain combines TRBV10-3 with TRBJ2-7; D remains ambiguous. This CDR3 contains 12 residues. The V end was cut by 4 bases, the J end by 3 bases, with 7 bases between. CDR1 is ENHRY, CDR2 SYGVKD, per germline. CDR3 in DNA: TGTGCCATCAGTGGAAACGGCTACGAGCAGTACTTC. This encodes CAISGNGYEQYF.

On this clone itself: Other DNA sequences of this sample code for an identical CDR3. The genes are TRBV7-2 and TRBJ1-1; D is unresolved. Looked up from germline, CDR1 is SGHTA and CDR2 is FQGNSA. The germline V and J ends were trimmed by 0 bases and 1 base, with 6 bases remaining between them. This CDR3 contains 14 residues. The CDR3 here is CASSLASTNTEAFF. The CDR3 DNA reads TGTGCCAGCAGCTTAGCGTCGACGAACACTGAAGCTTTCTTT.

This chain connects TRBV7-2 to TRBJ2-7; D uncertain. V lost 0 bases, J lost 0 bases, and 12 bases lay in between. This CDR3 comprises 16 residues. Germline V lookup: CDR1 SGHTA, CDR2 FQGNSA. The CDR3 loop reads CASSLAAAPTSYEQYF. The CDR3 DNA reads TGTGCCAGCAGCTTAGCCGCCGCTCCCACCTCCTACGAGCAGTACTTC.